One sample yielded the 29 T cell receptor beta chains listed below, sequenced in a study of blood T cells in healthy people across ages. Primed by a sample-barcoded 5' primer and a J-beta primer mix, a second PCR proceeded for about 7 to 11 cycles. TCRdb passed the 5' RACE reads through MiXCR, listing each CDR3 protein once. Here the sample spans around 1,700,000 distinct CDR3 sequences, 28% being singletons. Sample: blood. The receptors derive from a woman aged 25-40 years in good health.

The rearrangement links TRBV20-1 to TRBJ1-4; no clear D gene. The CDR3 is 12 residues long. V dropped 4 bases and J dropped 12 bases, with 15 bases sitting between them. Germline CDR1 DFQATT, CDR2 SNEGSKA (reference sequence). Written as DNA, the CDR3 is TGCAGTGCTACCTCGGACCCCGCCGAACTGTTTTTT. Amino acids: CSATSDPAELFF.

This clonotype turned up a few times. A single base separates this from a much larger clone, so it may be a read error. The chain carries TRBV6-5 and TRBJ2-6, with D possibly being TRBD1 (5 bases). Germline loops: CDR1 MNHEY, CDR2 SVGAGI. The CDR3 runs to 13 residues. In nucleotides, the CDR3 is TGTGCCAGCAGTTACTCTGGGGCCAACGCCCTGACTTTC. It translates to CASSYSGANALTF.

This clonotype came up many times. The rearrangement links TRBV9 to TRBJ2-1; possibly TRBD1 for D (5 bases). Looked up from germline, CDR1 is SGDLS and CDR2 is YYNGEE. The CDR3 has 16 residues. Trimming shortened V by 3 bases and J by 7 bases, and 20 bases separated the two germline ends. For the CDR3, the DNA is TGTGCCAGCAGCGCATCGACACCAACTGCAGGGAATGAGCAGTTCTTC. Translated, it gives CASSASTPTAGNEQFF.

The chain employs TRBV6-1 and TRBJ2-4; TRBD2 agrees at 10 bases. This CDR3 comprises 13 residues. V was clipped by 8 bases and J by 8 bases; unmatched bases: 6. Per the germline V gene, CDR1 is MNHNS and CDR2 is SASEGT. CDR3 coding DNA: TGTGCCAGCCGAAGCGGGGGGGTTGACATTCAGTACTTC. This translates into CASRSGGVDIQYF.

This clonotype was counted only a few times. The chain couples TRBV3-1 to TRBJ2-7; maybe TRBD2 (6 bases). The V gene's germline CDR1 is LGHDT and CDR2 YNNKEL (reference sequence). The CDR3 spans 15 residues. The V end was cut by 0 bases, the J end by 3 bases, with 12 bases between. The CDR3 bases are TGTGCCAGCAGCCAAGAGGGGCGGCGGGGCTACGAGCAGTACTTC. Its protein product is CASSQEGRRGYEQYF.

A word on this clonotype: Since a much larger clone is just one base distant, this may be a read error. This chain joins TRBV6-5 and TRBJ2-1, with D possibly being TRBD1 or TRBD2 (5 bases each). The germline V gene encodes CDR1 MNHEY and CDR2 SVGAGI. This CDR3 is 13 amino acids long. The CDR3 nucleotides read TGTGCCAGCAGTCGGGACGAGCGGAGAGAGCGGTTCTTC. Its protein is CASSRDERRERFF.

The chain employs TRBV18 and TRBJ2-1; 8 bases are a match to TRBD2. J gave up 6 bases and V 1 base, and 2 bases lay outside the gene matches. CDR1 and CDR2 (germline): KGHSH, LQKENI. The CDR3 runs 14 residues. The CDR3 spells CASSPQGTSNEQFF. CDR3 bases: TGTGCCAGCTCACCACAGGGGACTAGCAATGAGCAGTTCTTC.

In this sample, this clonotype turned up a few times. The J gene is TRBJ2-3, the V gene TRBV7-2; D is perhaps TRBD1 (6 bases). The V end was cut by 5 bases, the J end by 3 bases, with 18 bases between. CDR1 SGHTA and CDR2 FQGNSA come from the germline V gene. The CDR3 is made up of 16 amino acids. CDR3: CASSPPGRGRTDTQYF. In DNA form, the CDR3 reads TGTGCCAGCAGCCCCCCGGGCAGGGGTAGAACAGATACGCAGTATTTT.

J is TRBJ1-5 and V is TRBV2, with D unclear. The germline V and J ends were trimmed by 6 bases and 4 bases, with 10 bases remaining between them. CDR1 SNHLY and CDR2 FYNNEI come from the germline V gene. The CDR3 is 13 amino acids. In DNA form, the CDR3 reads TGTGCCAGCAGGGAGAACTTAAATCAGCCCCAGCATTTT. Its translation: CASRENLNQPQHF.

The gene calls are TRBV5-1 and TRBJ2-1, with D uncertain. The J call may be in error: the DNA end matches TRBJ2-7 better. Germline values: CDR1 SGHRS, CDR2 YFSETQ. CDR3 length: 15 amino acids. The CDR3 reads CASSFGPETYNEQYF. CDR3 sequence (DNA): TGCGCCAGCAGCTTCGGACCAGAAACCTACAATGAGCAGTACTTC.

This clonotype was detected a few times. The junction and the germline gene differ at one end; a read error may be behind it. The rearrangement joins TRBV5-1 to TRBJ1-2, with 7 bases lining up with TRBD1. CDR3 length equals 13 residues. The germline V gene has CDR1 SGHRS and CDR2 YFSETQ. The CDR3 bases are TGTGCCAGCAGTCCAGACAGGGTTGCTGGCTACACCTTC. The encoded protein is CASSPDRVAGYTF.

This clonotype was counted at least ten times. This chain connects TRBV4-1 to TRBJ2-7; perhaps TRBD1 as D (5 bases). Germline CDR1 reads MGHRA; CDR2 reads YSYEKL. This CDR3 region has 13 residues. V lost 5 bases, J lost 4 bases, and 12 bases lay in between. CDR3 loop: CASSVQVEYEQYF. CDR3 sequence (DNA): TGCGCCAGCAGCGTACAGGTGGAGTACGAGCAGTACTTC.

The chain carries TRBV15 and TRBJ2-7, with 9 bases identical to TRBD1. The germline gives CDR1 LNHNV, CDR2 YYDKDF (reference sequence). V was pared by 1 base and J by 5 bases, with 6 bases of the junction left unmatched. The CDR3 is 15 amino acids. The CDR3 reads CATSRARDRVHEQYF. The CDR3 coding sequence is TGTGCCACCAGCAGAGCGCGGGACAGGGTCCACGAGCAGTACTTC.

This clonotype was recorded only once. The conserved final phenylalanine or tryptophan is absent from the CDR3, which likely points to a read error. The rearrangement joins TRBV12-3 or TRBV12-4 to TRBJ2-1; TRBD2 matches at 9 bases. The junction had 9 bases not matched to a gene; V was cut back by 4 bases and J by 5 bases. The length of the CDR3 is 16 residues. The DNA for the CDR3 is TGTGCCAGCAGTTCGCAAGGACTAGCGCCCAACAATGAGCAGTTCCTC. It codes for CASSSQGLAPNNEQFL.

J is TRBJ1-2 and V is TRBV5-1; the D gene is possibly TRBD1 (6 bases). The V gene lost 3 bases and the J gene lost 7 bases, with 13 bases spanning the gap. CDR1 is SGHRS, CDR2 YFSETQ, per germline. The CDR3 extends over 13 amino acids. CDR3 sequence: CASSWGTSTGYTF. CDR3 bases: TGCGCCAGCAGCTGGGGGACATCCACTGGCTACACCTTC.

A note on this clonotype: One end of the junction is discordant with germline, which a read error may explain. This rearrangement joins TRBV30 to TRBJ2-3; 8 bases map to TRBD2. This CDR3 is 14 amino acids long. Germline V lookup: CDR1 GTSNPN, CDR2 SVGIG (reference sequence). The CDR3: CAWSRTSSADTRYF. The CDR3 nucleotides are TGTGCCTGGAGTAGGACTAGCAGCGCAGATACGCGGTATTTT.

There are a few counts of this clonotype. The chain couples TRBV12-3 or TRBV12-4 to TRBJ2-7; D is unresolved. The CDR3 has 14 residues. V was shortened by 4 bases and J by 6 bases, with 16 bases between the two germline ends. CDR3 in DNA: TGTGCCAGCAGTTCCCCATGGCGTTACGGCGAGCAGTACTTC. Translation: CASSSPWRYGEQYF.

This clonotype was picked up a small number of times. The chain combines TRBV9 with TRBJ1-1; unclear D gene. Germline CDR1 and CDR2: SGDLS and YYNGEE. Between the trimmed V and J ends, which lost 1 base and 1 base, there was a span of 8 bases. This CDR3 contains 14 residues. CDR3 region: CASSVSPGNTEAFF. The CDR3 region has the DNA TGTGCCAGCAGCGTATCTCCAGGGAACACTGAAGCTTTCTTT.

The chain combines TRBV11-2 with TRBJ2-1; tentatively, D is TRBD2 (6 bases). V lost 4 bases and J 2 bases, leaving 9 bases between the germline ends. Germline V gives CDR1 SGHAT, CDR2 FQNNGV. The CDR3 runs to 14 residues. The DNA of the CDR3 is TGTGCCAGCAGCTGGGAGGAACCCTACAATGAGCAGTTCTTC. Its translation is CASSWEEPYNEQFF.

The table lists this clonotype with a few counts. The gene calls are TRBV6-5 and TRBJ2-4; 7 nucleotides agree with TRBD2. This CDR3 has 14 residues. Germline V gene sequence: CDR1 MNHEY, CDR2 SVGAGI. The V segment lost 2 bases and the J segment 8 bases; nucleotides outside the gene matches: 6. Here the CDR3 reads CASSYGGGGDIQYF. The CDR3 coding sequence is TGTGCCAGCAGTTACGGGGGTGGGGGGGACATTCAGTACTTC.

This clonotype was seen ten or more times. This rearrangement joins TRBV12-3 or TRBV12-4 to TRBJ2-3; D unresolved. The CDR3 length is 12 residues. Deletions cut 3 bases from V and 4 bases from J, with 5 bases between. The CDR3 nucleotides are TGTGCCAGCAGTTTCAGCGCAGATACGCAGTATTTT. Encoded protein: CASSFSADTQYF.

A note on this clonotype: One end of the junction does not line up with germline, which may come from a read error. The chain links TRBV20-1 to TRBJ1-1, with TRBD1 identical over 10 bases. CDR3 length equals 16 residues. Per the germline V gene, CDR1 is DFQATT and CDR2 is SNEGSKA (reference sequence). The CDR3 is CSAEGTGVGMNTEAFF. The CDR3 region has the DNA TGTAGTGCGGAAGGGACAGGGGTTGGCATGAACACTGAAGCTTTCTTT.

The chain has TRBV5-6 and TRBJ2-1; D ambiguous. Germline CDR1 and CDR2: SGHDT and YYEEEE. V was shortened by 3 bases and J by 8 bases, with 9 bases between the two germline ends. There are 12 residues in the CDR3. The CDR3 DNA reads as TGTGCCAGCAGCTCTGGGATCCATGAGCAGTTCTTC. It yields the protein CASSSGIHEQFF.

There are many counts of this clonotype. The CDR3 region has the DNA TGTGCCAGCAGCGTGGGCGGGGGTACTGCCTACGAGCAGTACTTC. This translates into CASSVGGGTAYEQYF. The V and J genes are TRBV9 and TRBJ2-7; 7 bases line up with TRBD2. Germline V CDR1 and CDR2: SGDLS, YYNGEE. The J segment lost 2 bases and the V segment lost 2 bases, leaving 7 bases of the junction unmatched. This CDR3 has 15 residues.

The chain uses TRBV15 and TRBJ2-2; D might be TRBD1 or TRBD2, each matching 5 bases. The CDR3 spans 17 residues. V was cut by 6 bases and J by 2 bases, with 19 bases left in between. Germline values: CDR1 LNHNV, CDR2 YYDKDF (reference sequence). The CDR3: CATRRSWGSHNTGELFF. DNA for the CDR3: TGTGCCACCAGAAGATCATGGGGGTCGCATAACACCGGGGAGCTGTTTTTT.

V gene TRBV6-2 or TRBV6-3 combines with J gene TRBJ1-5, with 11 bases lining up with TRBD1. The J call could be wrong; TRBJ2-3 is a better fit for the DNA end. This CDR3 has 15 residues. Germline CDR1 is MNHEY and CDR2 is SVGEGT. CDR3 amino acids: CASSSGQGGNQPQYF. CDR3 in DNA: TGTGCCAGCAGTTCGGGACAGGGGGGCAATCAGCCCCAGTATTTT.

The chain carries TRBV12-3 or TRBV12-4 and TRBJ2-3; 8 positions match TRBD2. V lost 7 bases and J lost 2; bases outside the gene matches: 8. The CDR3 sequence is 15 residues long. CDR3 sequence reads: CASIVGLGDTDTQYF. The CDR3 nucleotides are TGTGCCAGCATCGTGGGACTAGGTGACACAGATACGCAGTATTTT.

This clonotype was counted only a few times. J is TRBJ2-5 and V is TRBV7-9; D is uncertain. The germline gives CDR1 SEHNR, CDR2 FQNEAQ (reference sequence). The CDR3 sequence is 12 residues long. V dropped 8 bases and J dropped 1 base, with 8 bases sitting between them. The CDR3 region has the DNA TGTGCCAGCGTTAGCCCCCAAGAGACCCAGTACTTC. Translation gives CASVSPQETQYF.

V and J are TRBV6-2 or TRBV6-3 and TRBJ2-5, with TRBD1 matching 10 bases. The CDR3 runs 17 residues. CDR1 is MNHEY, CDR2 SVGEGT, per germline. Losses at the gene ends were 6 bases for V and 11 bases for J; bases not matched to a gene: 21. DNA of the CDR3: TGTGCCAGCAGCTATTTCGGGACAGGGGTACAGAGCAATGAGCAGTACTTC. This gives the protein CASSYFGTGVQSNEQYF.